This T cell receptor beta chain was recorded in a study of kidney transplant recipient with SARS-CoV-2 infection. Trimming cost V 2 bases and J 7 bases, with 6 bases left between them. The germline CDR1 and CDR2 sequences are SGHRS and YFSETQ. This CDR3 has 12 residues. MiXCR, run by TCRdb on the reads, gives a single entry per CDR3 protein. The profile shows about 250,000 distinct CDR3 sequences, 29% of them singletons. This clonotype was seen repeatedly, ten times or more. This TCR was sampled from a male patient aged 30 to 40 who had COVID-19 and was a kidney transplant recipient. Part of the T cell pool may stem from the graft donor. The chain is built from TRBV5-1 and TRBJ1-4, with no clear D. The input for sequencing was a blood sample, taken at baseline and on roughly day 120 from a kidney transplant recipient. The chain's CDR3 is CASSLNFEKLFF. CDR3 DNA: TGCGCCAGCAGCTTAAATTTTGAAAAACTGTTTTTT. Variable domain in full (rest from reference TRBV5-1 and TRBJ1-4): KAGVTQTPRYLIKTRGQQVTLSCSPISGHRSVSWYQQTPGQGLQFLFEYFSETQRNKGNFPGRFSGRQFSNSRSEMNVSTLELGDSALYLCASSLNFEKLFFGSGTQLSVL.